This T cell receptor (beta chain) comes out of a study of blood T cell repertoires in COVID-19. The CDR3 contains 17 residues. The V gene's germline CDR1 is LGHDT and CDR2 YNNKEL (reference sequence). V was pared by 1 base and J by 1 base, with 13 bases between. Methods used by the authors: Amplification of reference gene primers provided the estimated nucleated cell counts. Produced via immunoSEQ multiplex PCR; TCRdb's table is partial and in-frame only. V and J calls and clone size follow that table, whereas D and trimming were derived from the DNA. The sample has approximately 250,000 clones, around nine tenths seen once.

The TCR comes from a man aged 40-50 years with active or convalescent COVID-19. Specimen: peripheral blood. The rearrangement links TRBV3-1 (or the pseudogene TRBV3-2) to TRBJ2-2, with D uncertain. CDR3 nucleotide sequence: TGTGCCAGCAGCCAAGGGGCTACCGAATGGAACACCGGGGAGCTGTTTTTT. It is translated as CASSQGATEWNTGELFF.